What follows is one T cell receptor beta chain and its context. CDR1 is LGHNA, CDR2 YSLEER, per germline. Trimming took 4 bases from V and 5 from J; bases not matched to a gene: 6. CDR3 length: 16 residues. Repertoires were generated with immunoSEQ multiplex PCR, while TCRdb's copy carries only in-frame clones and drops some. The sample yields a few hundred thousand clones, approximately 86% seen once. This entry belongs to a study of blood T cell repertoires in COVID-19. This TCR was sampled from an older woman with active or convalescent COVID-19. The chain combines TRBV4-3 with TRBJ2-2; 11 positions match TRBD1. Specimen: peripheral blood. The CDR3 loop is CASSRTGGAGTGELFF. DNA of the CDR3: TGCGCCAGCAGCCGGACAGGGGGCGCTGGGACCGGGGAGCTGTTTTTT.